The rows below give T cell receptor beta chains drawn from one sample of a study of blood T cell repertoires in COVID-19. Produced via immunoSEQ multiplex PCR; TCRdb's table is partial and in-frame only. The sample lists 300,000 to 350,000 clones; approximately 91% were seen once. The sample consisted of PBMCs or T cells enriched from blood (not recorded which). The receptors here all came from a woman younger than 45 who had been exposed to COVID-19. Both conserved end residues are part of each CDR3. D genes are given only for firm matches.

d_call j_call v_call cdr3_aa cdr3_nt
NA TRBJ2-7 TRBV4-3 CASSPGTSSYEQYF TGCGCCAGCAGCCCAGGGACAAGCTCCTACGAGCAGTACTTC
NA TRBJ2-5 TRBV4-1 CASSQDRETQYF TGCGCCAGCAGCCAAGATCGGGAGACCCAGTACTTC
TRBD1 TRBJ2-7 TRBV19 CASSIPGQGAYEQYF TGTGCCAGTAGTATCCCAGGACAGGGTGCCTACGAGCAGTACTTC
NA TRBJ2-7 TRBV6-5 CASSPRGGWVYEQYF TGTGCCAGCAGTCCCCGAGGGGGTTGGGTCTACGAGCAGTACTTC
NA TRBJ1-1 TRBV27 CASSFDVGRTEAFF TGTGCCAGCAGTTTCGACGTGGGCCGGACTGAAGCTTTCTTT
TRBD1 TRBJ1-5 TRBV10-3 CATGQQGNQPQHF TGTGCCACCGGACAACAGGGGAATCAGCCCCAGCATTTT
TRBD1 TRBJ1-6 TRBV6-5 CASSYWDSTNSPLHF TGTGCCAGCAGTTACTGGGACAGCACCAATTCACCCCTCCACTTT
TRBD2 TRBJ2-3 TRBV11-1 CASSLQRGLPDTQYF TGTGCCAGCAGCCTACAGCGGGGGCTCCCAGATACGCAGTATTTT
TRBD1 TRBJ2-3 TRBV7-3 CARHRGPTDTQYF TGTGCCAGGCACAGGGGCCCCACAGATACGCAGTATTTT
NA TRBJ1-4 TRBV3-1/TRBV3-2 CASSPVQGRSEKLFF TGTGCCAGCAGCCCGGTACAGGGTAGGAGTGAAAAACTGTTTTTT